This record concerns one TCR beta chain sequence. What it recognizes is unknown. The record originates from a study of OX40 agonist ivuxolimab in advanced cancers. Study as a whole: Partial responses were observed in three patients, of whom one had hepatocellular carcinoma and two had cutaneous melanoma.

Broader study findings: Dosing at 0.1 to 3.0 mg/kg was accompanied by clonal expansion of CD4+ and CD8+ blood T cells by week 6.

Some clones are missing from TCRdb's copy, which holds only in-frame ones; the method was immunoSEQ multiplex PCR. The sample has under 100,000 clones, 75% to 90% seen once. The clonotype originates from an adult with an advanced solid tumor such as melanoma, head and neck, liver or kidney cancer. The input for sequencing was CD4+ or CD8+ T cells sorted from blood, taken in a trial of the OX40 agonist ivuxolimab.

The chain's CDR3 is CASRKERSPLHF. DNA of the CDR3: TGTGCCAGCAGGAAAGAGCGTTCACCCCTCCACTTT. The chain combines TRBV25-1 with TRBJ1-6; D unclear. CDR1 MGHDK and CDR2 SYGVNS come from the germline V gene. The CDR3 length is 12 residues. The V end lost 6 bases, the J end lost 9 bases, and 9 bases lay between the germline ends.